This T cell receptor beta chain was sequenced for a study of cytomegalovirus exposure and HLA in healthy donors. Study results and caveats: The authors listed 150 to 200 TCR beta chains as cytomegalovirus-associated. The classifier was said to identify cytomegalovirus status with high specificity and sensitivity. Under in vitro conditions, a few CMV-associated chains were confirmed as specific for CMV antigens. In the 95 to 150 validation repertoires, a later analysis found that first-cohort TCR clusters tended to co-occur.

The CDR3 contains 13 residues. Trimming cost V 4 bases and J 6 bases, with 12 bases left between them. The germline gives CDR1 LNHNV, CDR2 YYDKDF (reference sequence). The method was immunoSEQ multiplex PCR; TCRdb's version includes in-frame clones alone and lacks a portion of them. The sample lists roughly 200,000 clones; approximately 78% were seen once. As for this clone: Antigen: not known.

This sequence was found in a woman younger than 45 in good health and CMV-seronegative. The chain combines TRBV15 with TRBJ1-1, with D perhaps matching TRBD1 (6 bases). The sequenced sample consisted of PBMCs. DNA of the CDR3: TGTGCCACCAGCACCACTTACAGGGCTGAAGCTTTCTTT. It specifies CATSTTYRAEAFF.